This paragraph reports one TCR beta chain. Single viable CD3+CD4+CD8-CD45RO+ cells were sorted as the memory CD4+ T cells. The data derive from a study of memory CD4+ T cells and cytomegalovirus serostatus. Sequencing used immunoSEQ multiplex PCR; TCRdb keeps in-frame clones, though not all of them. The sample records some 95,000 clones, around 80% being singletons. Per germline, CDR1 SEHNR and CDR2 FQNEAQ (reference sequence). V lost 5 bases to trimming and J lost 3 bases; unmatched junction nucleotides: 7. This CDR3 has 15 amino acids. The chain uses TRBV7-9 and TRBJ2-5; 9 nucleotides match TRBD2. The sample taken for sequencing was memory CD4+ T cells from blood. The TCR sequence derives from an adult in good health and CMV-seropositive. The CDR3 reads CASSPGASGEETQYF. DNA for the CDR3: TGTGCCAGCAGCCCAGGGGCTAGCGGGGAAGAGACCCAGTACTTC.